The source of this T cell receptor (beta chain) is a study of blood T cell repertoires in COVID-19. Produced via immunoSEQ multiplex PCR; TCRdb's table is partial and in-frame only. This sample carries about 180,000 clones, about 91% of them seen once, and the ten largest clones take roughly 4.2%. Germline CDR1 LNHNV, CDR2 YYDKDF (reference sequence). The length of the CDR3 is 15 residues. The ends lost 3 bases at V and 3 bases at J; junction bases unmatched: 7. The J gene is TRBJ1-1, the V gene TRBV15; 7 positions agree with TRBD1. Sequencing was performed on peripheral blood. This receptor was identified in a woman aged 25 to 39 with acute or convalescent COVID-19. The DNA for the CDR3 is TGTGCCACCAGCAGCCCCACCCAGGGGGACACTGAAGCTTTCTTT. This gives the protein CATSSPTQGDTEAFF.